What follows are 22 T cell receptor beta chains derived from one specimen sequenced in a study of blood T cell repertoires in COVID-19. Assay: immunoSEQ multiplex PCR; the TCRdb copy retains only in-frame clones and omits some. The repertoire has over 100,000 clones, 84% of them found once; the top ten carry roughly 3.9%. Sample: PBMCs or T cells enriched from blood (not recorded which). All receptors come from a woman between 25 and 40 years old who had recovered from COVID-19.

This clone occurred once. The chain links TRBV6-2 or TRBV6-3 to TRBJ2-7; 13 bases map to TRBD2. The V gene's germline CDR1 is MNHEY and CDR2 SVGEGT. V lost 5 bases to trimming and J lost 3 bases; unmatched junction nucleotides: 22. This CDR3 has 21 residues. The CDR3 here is CASSKEDRFRTSGRGSYEQYF. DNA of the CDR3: TGTGCCAGCAGTAAAGAAGACAGGTTTAGGACTAGCGGGAGAGGTAGCTACGAGCAGTACTTC.

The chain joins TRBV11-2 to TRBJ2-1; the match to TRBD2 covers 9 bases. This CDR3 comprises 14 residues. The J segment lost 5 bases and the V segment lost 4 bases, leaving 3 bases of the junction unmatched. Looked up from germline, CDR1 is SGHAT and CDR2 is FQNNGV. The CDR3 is CASSSAGGHNEQFF. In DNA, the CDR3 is TGTGCCAGCAGCTCGGCGGGAGGGCACAATGAGCAGTTCTTC.

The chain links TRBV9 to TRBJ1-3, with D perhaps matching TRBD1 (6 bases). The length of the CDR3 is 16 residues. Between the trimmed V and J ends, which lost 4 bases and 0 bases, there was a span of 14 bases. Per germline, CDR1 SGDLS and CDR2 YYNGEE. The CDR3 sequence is CASSRRTASSGNTIYF. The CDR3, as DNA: TGTGCCAGCAGCAGAAGGACAGCGAGCTCTGGAAACACCATATATTTT.

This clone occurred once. CDR3 in DNA: TGTGCCAGCAGCTTAACCGGGGGGCTCTCTGGAAACACCATATATTTT. Translating it yields CASSLTGGLSGNTIYF. The chain joins TRBV7-9 to TRBJ1-3; possible D gene TRBD1, 6 bases. Germline V gives CDR1 SEHNR, CDR2 FQNEAQ (reference sequence). The CDR3 length is 16 residues. V dropped 2 bases and J dropped 0 bases, with 11 bases sitting between them.

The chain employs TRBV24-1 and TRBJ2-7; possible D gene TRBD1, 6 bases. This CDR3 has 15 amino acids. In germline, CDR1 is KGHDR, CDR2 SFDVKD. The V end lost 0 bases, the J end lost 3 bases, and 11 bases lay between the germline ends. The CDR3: CATSDLRGGHYEQYF. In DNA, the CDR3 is TGTGCCACCAGTGATTTGAGAGGGGGACACTACGAGCAGTACTTC.

The CDR3 region has the DNA TGTGCCAGCAGCACCCGACAGGGATACAATGAGCAGTTCTTC. The encoded protein is CASSTRQGYNEQFF. The chain combines TRBV5-8 with TRBJ2-1, with TRBD1 matching over 7 bases. The CDR3 totals 14 residues. V shed 4 bases and J 4 bases; nucleotides not matched to a gene: 5. Looked up from germline, CDR1 is SGHTS and CDR2 is YDEGEE.

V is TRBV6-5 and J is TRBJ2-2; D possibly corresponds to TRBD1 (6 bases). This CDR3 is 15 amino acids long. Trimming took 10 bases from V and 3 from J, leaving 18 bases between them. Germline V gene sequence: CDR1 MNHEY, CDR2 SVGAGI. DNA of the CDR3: TGTGCCACCCAGGCTCTGTACAGGGACACCGGGGAGCTGTTTTTT. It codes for CATQALYRDTGELFF.

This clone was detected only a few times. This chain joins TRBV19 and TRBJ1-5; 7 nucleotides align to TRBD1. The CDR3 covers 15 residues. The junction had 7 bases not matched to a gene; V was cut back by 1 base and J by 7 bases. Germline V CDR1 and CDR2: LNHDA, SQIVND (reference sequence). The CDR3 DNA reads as TGTGCCAGTAGTATAGGACAGGGATATAGCCAGCCCCAGCATTTT. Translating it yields CASSIGQGYSQPQHF.

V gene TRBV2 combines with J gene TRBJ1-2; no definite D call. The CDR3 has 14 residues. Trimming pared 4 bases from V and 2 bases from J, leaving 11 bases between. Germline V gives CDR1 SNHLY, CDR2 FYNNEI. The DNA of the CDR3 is TGTGCCAGCAGTGGTAACTCAATCAACTATGGCTACACCTTC. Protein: CASSGNSINYGYTF.

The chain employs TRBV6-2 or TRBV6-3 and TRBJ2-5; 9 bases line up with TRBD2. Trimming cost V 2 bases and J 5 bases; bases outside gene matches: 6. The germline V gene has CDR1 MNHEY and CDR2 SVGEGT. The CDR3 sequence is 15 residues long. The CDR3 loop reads CASSYLQLAGETQYF. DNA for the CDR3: TGTGCCAGCAGTTACCTTCAACTAGCGGGCGAGACCCAGTACTTC.

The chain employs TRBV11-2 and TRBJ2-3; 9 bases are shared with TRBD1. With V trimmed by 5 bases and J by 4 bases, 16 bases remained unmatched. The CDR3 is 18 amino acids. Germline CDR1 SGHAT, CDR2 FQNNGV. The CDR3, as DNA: TGTGCCAGCAGCCCGTACCCGGGACAGGGCGTCCCCCCAGATACGCAGTATTTT. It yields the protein CASSPYPGQGVPPDTQYF.

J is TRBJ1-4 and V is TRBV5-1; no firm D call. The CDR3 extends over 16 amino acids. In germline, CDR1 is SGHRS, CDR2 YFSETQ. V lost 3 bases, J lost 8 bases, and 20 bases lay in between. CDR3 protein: CASSSSSGFGGEKLFF. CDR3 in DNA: TGCGCCAGCAGCTCCTCCTCCGGTTTCGGCGGGGAAAAACTGTTTTTT. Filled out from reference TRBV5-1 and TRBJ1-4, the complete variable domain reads KAGVTQTPRYLIKTRGQQVTLSCSPISGHRSVSWYQQTPGQGLQFLFEYFSETQRNKGNFPGRFSGRQFSNSRSEMNVSTLELGDSALYLCASSSSSGFGGEKLFFGSGTQLSVL.

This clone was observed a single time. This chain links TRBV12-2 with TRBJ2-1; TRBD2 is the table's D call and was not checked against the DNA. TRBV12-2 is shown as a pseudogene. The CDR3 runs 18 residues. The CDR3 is CASRLGLLAGGPGNEQFF. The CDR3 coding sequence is TGTGCAAGTCGCTTAGGCCTACTAGCGGGAGGGCCAGGGAATGAGCAGTTCTTC.

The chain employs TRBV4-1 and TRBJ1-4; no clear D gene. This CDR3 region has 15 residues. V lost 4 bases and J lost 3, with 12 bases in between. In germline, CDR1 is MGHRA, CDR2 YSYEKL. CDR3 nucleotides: TGCGCCAGCAGCCGCCCCCAGGTCGCTAATGAAAAACTGTTTTTT. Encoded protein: CASSRPQVANEKLFF.

The CDR3 DNA sequence: TGTGCCAGCAGCCCCGGCGGAAAACTGTTTTTT. It codes for CASSPGGKLFF. The chain recombines TRBV6-5 with TRBJ1-4; no firm D call. V was clipped by 6 bases and J by 10 bases, with 9 bases between them. CDR1 is MNHEY and CDR2 is SVGAGI in the germline V gene. There are 11 residues in the CDR3.

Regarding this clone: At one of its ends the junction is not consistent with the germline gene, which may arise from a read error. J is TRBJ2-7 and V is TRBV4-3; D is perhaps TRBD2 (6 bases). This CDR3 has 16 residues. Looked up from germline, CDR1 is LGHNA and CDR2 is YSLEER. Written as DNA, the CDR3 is TGCGCCAGCAGCCAAGAGAACCAGGACGACTTCCCGGGAGAGGTCTTC. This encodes CASSQENQDDFPGEVF.

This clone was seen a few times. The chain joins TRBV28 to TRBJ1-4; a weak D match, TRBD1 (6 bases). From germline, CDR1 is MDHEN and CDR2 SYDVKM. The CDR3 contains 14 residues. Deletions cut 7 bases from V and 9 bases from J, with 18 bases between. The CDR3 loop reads CASIERDKGKKLFF. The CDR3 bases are TGTGCCAGCATTGAGAGGGACAAAGGGAAAAAACTGTTTTTT.

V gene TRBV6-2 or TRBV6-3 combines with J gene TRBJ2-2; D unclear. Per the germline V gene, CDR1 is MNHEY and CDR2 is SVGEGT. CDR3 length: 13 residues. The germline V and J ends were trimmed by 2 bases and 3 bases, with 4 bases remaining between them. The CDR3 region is CASSYRDTGELFF. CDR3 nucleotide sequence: TGTGCCAGCAGTTACCGGGACACCGGGGAGCTGTTTTTT.

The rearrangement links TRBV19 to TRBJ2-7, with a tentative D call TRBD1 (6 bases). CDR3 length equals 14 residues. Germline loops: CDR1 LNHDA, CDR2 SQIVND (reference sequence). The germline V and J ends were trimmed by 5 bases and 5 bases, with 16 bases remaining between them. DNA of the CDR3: TGTGCCAGTAGTCCCAAGCCTTACAGGGACGAGCAGTACTTC. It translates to CASSPKPYRDEQYF.

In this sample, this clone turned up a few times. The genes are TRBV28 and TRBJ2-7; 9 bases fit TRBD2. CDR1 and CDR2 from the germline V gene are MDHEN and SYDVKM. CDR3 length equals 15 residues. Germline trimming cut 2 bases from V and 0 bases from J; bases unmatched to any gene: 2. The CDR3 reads CASSLLAGPSYEQYF. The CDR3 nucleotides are TGTGCCAGCAGTTTACTAGCGGGGCCCTCCTACGAGCAGTACTTC.

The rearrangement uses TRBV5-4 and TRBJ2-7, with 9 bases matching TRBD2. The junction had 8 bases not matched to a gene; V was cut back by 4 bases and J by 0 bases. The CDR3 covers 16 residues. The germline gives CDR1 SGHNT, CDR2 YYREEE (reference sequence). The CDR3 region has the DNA TGTGCCAGCAGCCTAGGGACTAGCCGCAGCTCCTACGAGCAGTACTTC. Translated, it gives CASSLGTSRSSYEQYF.

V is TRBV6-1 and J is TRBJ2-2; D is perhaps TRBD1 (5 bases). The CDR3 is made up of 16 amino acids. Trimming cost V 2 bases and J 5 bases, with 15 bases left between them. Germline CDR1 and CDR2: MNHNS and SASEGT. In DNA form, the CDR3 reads TGTGCCAGCAGTGAATGGTGGGGCGCTCTTACCGGGGAGCTGTTTTTT. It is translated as CASSEWWGALTGELFF.